This entry features one T cell receptor (beta chain) sequence. CDR3 length equals 19 residues. CDR1 and CDR2 (germline): SGHVS, FNYEAQ. J was trimmed by 0 bases and V by 5 bases; bases with no gene match: 15. The assay was immunoSEQ multiplex PCR, and TCRdb's table has in-frame clones only and misses some. This sample has about 100,000 clones, with 70% to 80% found just once. This entry is derived from a study of blood T cell repertoires in COVID-19. The V gene is TRBV7-6, the J gene TRBJ1-3; TRBD1 matches 8 bases. This receptor was identified in a man in his 70s with active or convalescent COVID-19. Sequencing input: peripheral blood. The CDR3 loop reads CASSPGTGQVSYSGNTIYF. Written as DNA, the CDR3 is TGTGCCAGCAGCCCCGGGACAGGCCAAGTCAGTTACTCTGGAAACACCATATATTTT.